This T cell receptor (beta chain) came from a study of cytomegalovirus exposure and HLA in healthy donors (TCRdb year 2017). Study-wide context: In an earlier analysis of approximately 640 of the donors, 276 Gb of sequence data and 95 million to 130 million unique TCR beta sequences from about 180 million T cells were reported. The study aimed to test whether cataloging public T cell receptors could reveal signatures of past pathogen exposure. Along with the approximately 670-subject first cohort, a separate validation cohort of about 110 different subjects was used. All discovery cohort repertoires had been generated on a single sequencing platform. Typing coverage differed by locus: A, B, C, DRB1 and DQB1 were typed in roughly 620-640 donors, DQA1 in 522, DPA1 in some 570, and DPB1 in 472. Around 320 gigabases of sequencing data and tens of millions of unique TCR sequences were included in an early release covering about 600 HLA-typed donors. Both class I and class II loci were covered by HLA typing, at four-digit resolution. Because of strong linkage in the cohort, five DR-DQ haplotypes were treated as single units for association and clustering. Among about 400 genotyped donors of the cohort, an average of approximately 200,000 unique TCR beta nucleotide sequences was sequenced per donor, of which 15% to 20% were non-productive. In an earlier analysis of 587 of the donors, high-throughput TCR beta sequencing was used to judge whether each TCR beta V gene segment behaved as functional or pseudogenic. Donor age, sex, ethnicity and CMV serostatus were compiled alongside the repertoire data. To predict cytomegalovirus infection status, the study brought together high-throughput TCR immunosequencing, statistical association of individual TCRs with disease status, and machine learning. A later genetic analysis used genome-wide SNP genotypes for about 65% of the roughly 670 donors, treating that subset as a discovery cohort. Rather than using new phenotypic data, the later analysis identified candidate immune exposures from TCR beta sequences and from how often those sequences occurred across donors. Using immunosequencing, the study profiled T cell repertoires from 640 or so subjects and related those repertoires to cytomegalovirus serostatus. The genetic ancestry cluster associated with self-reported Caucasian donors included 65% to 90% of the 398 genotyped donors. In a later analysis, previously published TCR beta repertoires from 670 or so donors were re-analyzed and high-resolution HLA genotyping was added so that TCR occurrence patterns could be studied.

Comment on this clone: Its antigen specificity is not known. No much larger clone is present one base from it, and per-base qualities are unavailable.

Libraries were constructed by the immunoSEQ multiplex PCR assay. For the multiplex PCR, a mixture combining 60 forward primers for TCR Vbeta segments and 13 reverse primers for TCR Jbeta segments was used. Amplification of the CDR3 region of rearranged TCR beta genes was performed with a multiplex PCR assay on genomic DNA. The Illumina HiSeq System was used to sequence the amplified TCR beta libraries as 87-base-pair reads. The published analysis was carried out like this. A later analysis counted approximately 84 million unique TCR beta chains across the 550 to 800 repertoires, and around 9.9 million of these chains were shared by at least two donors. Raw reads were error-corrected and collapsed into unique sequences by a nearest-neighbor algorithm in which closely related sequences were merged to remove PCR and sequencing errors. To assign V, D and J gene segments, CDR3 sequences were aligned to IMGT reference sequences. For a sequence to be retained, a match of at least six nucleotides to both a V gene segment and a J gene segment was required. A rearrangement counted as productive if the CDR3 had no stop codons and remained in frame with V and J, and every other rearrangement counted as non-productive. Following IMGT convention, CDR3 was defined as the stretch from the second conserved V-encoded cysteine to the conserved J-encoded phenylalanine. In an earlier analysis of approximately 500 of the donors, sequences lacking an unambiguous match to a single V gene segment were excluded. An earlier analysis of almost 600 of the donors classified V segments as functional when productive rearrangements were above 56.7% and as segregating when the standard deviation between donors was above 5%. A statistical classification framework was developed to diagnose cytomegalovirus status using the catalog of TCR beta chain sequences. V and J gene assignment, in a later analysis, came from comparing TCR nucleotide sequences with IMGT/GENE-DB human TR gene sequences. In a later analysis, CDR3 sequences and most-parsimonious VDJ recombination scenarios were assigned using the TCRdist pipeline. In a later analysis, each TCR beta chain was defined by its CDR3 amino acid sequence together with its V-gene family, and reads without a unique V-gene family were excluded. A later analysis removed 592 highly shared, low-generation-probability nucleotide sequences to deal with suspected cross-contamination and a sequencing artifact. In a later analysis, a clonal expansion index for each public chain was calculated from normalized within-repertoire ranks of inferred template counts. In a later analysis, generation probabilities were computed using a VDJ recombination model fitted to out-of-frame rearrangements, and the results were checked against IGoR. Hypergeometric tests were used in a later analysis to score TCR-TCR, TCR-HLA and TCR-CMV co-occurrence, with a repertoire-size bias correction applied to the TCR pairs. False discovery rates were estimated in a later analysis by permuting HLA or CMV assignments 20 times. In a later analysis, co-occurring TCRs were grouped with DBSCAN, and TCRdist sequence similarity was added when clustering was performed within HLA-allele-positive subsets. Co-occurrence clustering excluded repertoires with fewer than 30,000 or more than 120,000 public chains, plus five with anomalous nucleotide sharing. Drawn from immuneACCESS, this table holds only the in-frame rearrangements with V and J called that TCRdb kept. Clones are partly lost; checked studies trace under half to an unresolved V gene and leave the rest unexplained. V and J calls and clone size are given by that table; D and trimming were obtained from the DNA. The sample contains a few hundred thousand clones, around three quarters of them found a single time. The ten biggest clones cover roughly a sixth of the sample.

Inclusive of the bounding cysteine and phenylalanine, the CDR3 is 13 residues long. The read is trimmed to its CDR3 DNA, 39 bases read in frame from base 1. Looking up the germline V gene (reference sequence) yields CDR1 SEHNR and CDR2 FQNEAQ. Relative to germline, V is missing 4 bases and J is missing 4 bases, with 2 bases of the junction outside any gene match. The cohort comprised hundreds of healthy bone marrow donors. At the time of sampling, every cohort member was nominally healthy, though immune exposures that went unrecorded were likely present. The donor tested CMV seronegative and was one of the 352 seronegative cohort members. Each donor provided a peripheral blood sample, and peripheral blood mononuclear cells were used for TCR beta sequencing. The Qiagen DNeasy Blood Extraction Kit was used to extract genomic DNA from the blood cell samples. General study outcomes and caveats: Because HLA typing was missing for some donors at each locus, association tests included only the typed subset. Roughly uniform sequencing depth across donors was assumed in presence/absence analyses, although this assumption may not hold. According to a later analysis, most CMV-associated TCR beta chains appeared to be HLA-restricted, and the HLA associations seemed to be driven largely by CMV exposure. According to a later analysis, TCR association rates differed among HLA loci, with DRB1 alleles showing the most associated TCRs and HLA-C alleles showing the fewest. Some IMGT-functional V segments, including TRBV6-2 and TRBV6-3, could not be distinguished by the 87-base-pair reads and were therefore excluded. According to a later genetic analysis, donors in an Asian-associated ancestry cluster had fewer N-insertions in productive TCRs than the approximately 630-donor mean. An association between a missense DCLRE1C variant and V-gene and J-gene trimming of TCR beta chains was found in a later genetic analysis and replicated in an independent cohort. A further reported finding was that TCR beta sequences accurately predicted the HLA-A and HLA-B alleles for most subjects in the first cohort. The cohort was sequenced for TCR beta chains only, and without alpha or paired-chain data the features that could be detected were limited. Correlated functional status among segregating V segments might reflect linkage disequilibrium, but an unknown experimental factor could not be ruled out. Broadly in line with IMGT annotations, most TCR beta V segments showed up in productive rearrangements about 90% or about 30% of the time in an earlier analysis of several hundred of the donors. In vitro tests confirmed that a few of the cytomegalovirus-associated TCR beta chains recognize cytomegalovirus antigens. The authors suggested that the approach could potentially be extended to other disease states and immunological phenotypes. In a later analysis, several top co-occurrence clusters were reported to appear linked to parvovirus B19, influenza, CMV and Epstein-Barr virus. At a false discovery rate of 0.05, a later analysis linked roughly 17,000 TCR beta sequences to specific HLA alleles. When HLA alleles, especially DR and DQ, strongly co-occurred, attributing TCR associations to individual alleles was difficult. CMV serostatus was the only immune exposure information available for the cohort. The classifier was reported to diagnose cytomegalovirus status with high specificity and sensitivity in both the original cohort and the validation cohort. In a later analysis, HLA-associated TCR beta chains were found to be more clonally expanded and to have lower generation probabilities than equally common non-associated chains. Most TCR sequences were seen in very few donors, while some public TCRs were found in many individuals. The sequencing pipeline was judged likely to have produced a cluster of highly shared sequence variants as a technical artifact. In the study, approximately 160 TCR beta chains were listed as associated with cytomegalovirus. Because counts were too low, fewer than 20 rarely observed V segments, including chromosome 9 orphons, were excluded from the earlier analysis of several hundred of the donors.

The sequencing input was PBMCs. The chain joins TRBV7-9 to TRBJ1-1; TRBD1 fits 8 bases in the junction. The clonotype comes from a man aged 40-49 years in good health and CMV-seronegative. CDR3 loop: CASSSGTGTEAFF. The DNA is TGTGCCAGCAGCTCAGGGACAGGCACTGAAGCTTTCTTT.